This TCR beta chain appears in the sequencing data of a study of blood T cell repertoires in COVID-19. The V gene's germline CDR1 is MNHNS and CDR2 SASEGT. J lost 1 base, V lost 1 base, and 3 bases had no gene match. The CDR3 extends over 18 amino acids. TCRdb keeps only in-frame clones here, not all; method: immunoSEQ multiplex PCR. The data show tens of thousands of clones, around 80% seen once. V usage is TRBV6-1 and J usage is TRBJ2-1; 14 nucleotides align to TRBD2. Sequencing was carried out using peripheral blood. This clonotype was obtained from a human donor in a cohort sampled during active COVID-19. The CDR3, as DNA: TGTGCCAGCAGTGAAGTGGGACTAGCGGGAGAGTCCTACAATGAGCAGTTCTTC. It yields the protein CASSEVGLAGESYNEQFF.